Below are 32 T cell receptor beta chains sequenced from a single sample in a study of blood T cell repertoires in COVID-19. Only in-frame clones appear in the TCRdb table, and some are missing; sequencing was by immunoSEQ multiplex PCR. Among around 50,000 clones listed, 87% were seen once. The sequenced material came from peripheral blood. Source of these receptors: a woman older than 75 with COVID-19, enrolled during active disease.

The chain uses TRBV4-1 and TRBJ1-1; D might be TRBD1 (5 bases). Trimming removed 1 base at V and 8 bases at J, with 14 bases between. Germline V gives CDR1 MGHRA, CDR2 YSYEKL. The CDR3 has 14 residues. Here the CDR3 reads CASSQVGGTVEAFF. CDR3 nucleotides: TGCGCCAGCAGCCAAGTGGGGGGTACGGTCGAAGCTTTCTTT.

The chain carries TRBV7-2 and TRBJ1-1; 9 bases agree with TRBD1. V lost 5 bases and J lost 5; bases outside the gene matches: 6. The CDR3 is 14 amino acids. CDR1 and CDR2 from the germline V gene are SGHTA and FQGNSA. CDR3 sequence reads: CASSKQGARTEAFF. The CDR3 DNA sequence: TGTGCCAGCAGCAAACAGGGGGCGCGGACTGAAGCTTTCTTT.

This rearrangement joins TRBV9 to TRBJ2-1, with 8 bases fitting TRBD1. The V segment lost 2 bases and the J segment 1 base; nucleotides outside the gene matches: 2. The CDR3 length is 15 residues. In germline, CDR1 is SGDLS, CDR2 YYNGEE. The DNA of the CDR3 is TGTGCCAGCAGCGTTGGGGACAGGTCCTACAATGAGCAGTTCTTC. Encoded protein: CASSVGDRSYNEQFF.

The gene calls are TRBV4-2 and TRBJ2-2; 13 bases map to TRBD2. The junction had 9 bases not matched to a gene; V was cut back by 1 base and J by 4 bases. Germline CDR1 and CDR2: LGHNA and YNFKEQ. This CDR3 has 19 residues. The CDR3 loop is CASSQATSGGAGGTGELFF. The CDR3 DNA reads as TGTGCCAGCAGCCAAGCAACTAGCGGGGGGGCCGGTGGCACCGGGGAGCTGTTTTTT.

In this sample, this clone turned up once. CDR3 amino acids: CASSLSQFAPYEQYF. CDR3 nucleotide sequence: TGCGCCAGCAGCTTATCACAGTTTGCACCCTACGAGCAGTACTTC. The V and J genes are TRBV5-1 and TRBJ2-7; the D is unclear. Germline CDR1 SGHRS, CDR2 YFSETQ. V was clipped by 2 bases and J by 2 bases, with 14 bases between them. This CDR3 has 15 residues.

This clone has a handful of counts. V is TRBV2 and J is TRBJ1-2, with D possibly being TRBD1 (6 bases). V was cut by 11 bases and J by 4 bases, with 11 bases left in between. Looked up from germline, CDR1 is SNHLY and CDR2 is FYNNEI. The CDR3 has 11 residues. CDR3: CAVSQGYGYTF. The CDR3 bases are TGTGCCGTCTCACAGGGCTATGGCTACACCTTC. The variable domain in full, with the rest retrieved from reference TRBV2 and TRBJ1-2, is EPEVTQTPSHQVTQMGQEVILRCVPISNHLYFYWYRQILGQKVEFLVSFYNNEISEKSEIFDDQFSVERPDGSNFTLKIRSTKLEDSAMYFCAVSQGYGYTFGSGTRLTVV.

The rearrangement links TRBV18 to TRBJ1-3; D not resolved. The CDR3 contains 17 residues. V was trimmed by 0 bases and J by 3 bases, leaving 15 bases between them. Per germline, CDR1 KGHSH and CDR2 LQKENI. CDR3 coding DNA: TGTGCCAGCTCACCACCGGCTTCAGGCGTTTTTGGAAACACCATATATTTT. It is translated as CASSPPASGVFGNTIYF.

The V gene is TRBV3-1 (or the pseudogene TRBV3-2), the J gene TRBJ2-3; D not certain. The CDR3 totals 14 residues. Trimming cost V 2 bases and J 1 base, with 7 bases left between them. Germline V gene sequence: CDR1 LGHDT, CDR2 YNNKEL (reference sequence). The CDR3 reads CASSQQVRTDTQYF. As DNA, the CDR3 is TGTGCCAGCAGCCAACAGGTTCGCACAGATACGCAGTATTTT.

The chain has TRBV6-5 and TRBJ1-5, with 9 bases aligning to TRBD1. This CDR3 is 15 amino acids long. Germline V CDR1 and CDR2: MNHEY, SVGAGI. The junction had 5 bases not matched to a gene; V was cut back by 5 bases and J by 3 bases. The CDR3 loop is CASSPRDRVNQPQHF. DNA for the CDR3: TGTGCCAGCAGTCCCCGGGACAGGGTCAATCAGCCCCAGCATTTT.

V is TRBV2 and J is TRBJ2-5, with 8 positions matching TRBD2. This CDR3 has 17 residues. Germline CDR1 SNHLY, CDR2 FYNNEI. V shed 2 bases and J 5 bases; nucleotides not matched to a gene: 13. DNA for the CDR3: TGTGCCAGCAGTGAAAGGCCAGGTCCGGGGGGGATTGAGACCCAGTACTTC. This encodes CASSERPGPGGIETQYF.

This chain uses TRBV12-3 or TRBV12-4 with TRBJ2-1, with 7 bases aligning to TRBD1. The ends lost 6 bases at V and 5 bases at J; junction bases unmatched: 1. This CDR3 comprises 12 residues. CDR3 in amino acids: CASRGTDNEQFF. CDR3 sequence (DNA): TGTGCCAGCAGAGGGACAGACAATGAGCAGTTCTTC.

This clone was seen more than once but under ten times. This sequence joins TRBV2 and TRBJ1-1, with 7 bases identical to TRBD1. The CDR3 totals 13 residues. With 3 bases clipped from V and 7 bases from J, the junction kept 5 bases outside the gene matches. Germline lookup yields CDR1 SNHLY and CDR2 FYNNEI. The CDR3 sequence: CASSEGQTVEAFF. The CDR3 DNA reads TGTGCCAGCAGTGAGGGACAGACAGTTGAAGCTTTCTTT. Variable domain in full (rest from reference TRBV2 and TRBJ1-1): EPEVTQTPSHQVTQMGQEVILRCVPISNHLYFYWYRQILGQKVEFLVSFYNNEISEKSEIFDDQFSVERPDGSNFTLKIRSTKLEDSAMYFCASSEGQTVEAFFGQGTRLTVV.

The chain couples TRBV7-9 to TRBJ2-3, with a possible D match to TRBD1 (6 bases). Trimming cost V 4 bases and J 1 base, with 18 bases left between them. The CDR3 is 17 amino acids. Germline V gene data show CDR1 as SEHNR and CDR2 as FQNEAQ (reference sequence). The CDR3 protein is CASSYRLTGPRTDTQYF. The CDR3 nucleotides read TGTGCCAGCAGCTATCGATTGACAGGTCCCCGCACAGATACGCAGTATTTT.

The genes are TRBV19 and TRBJ1-2, with D unresolved. Trimming shortened V by 11 bases and J by 4 bases, and 17 bases separated the two germline ends. The CDR3 consists of 13 residues. In germline, CDR1 is LNHDA, CDR2 SQIVND (reference sequence). Written as DNA, the CDR3 is TGTGCCGCTCACGACTCCAAGCGCTATGGCTACACCTTC. It is translated as CAAHDSKRYGYTF.

This clone was found a few times. This chain joins TRBV2 and TRBJ1-5, with no clear D. The CDR3 runs 14 residues. Germline-derived CDR1 and CDR2 are SNHLY and FYNNEI. Trimming took off 4 bases at V and 1 base at J, with 8 bases between the two ends. CDR3 protein: CASSVGRSNQPQHF. The DNA of the CDR3 is TGTGCCAGCAGTGTTGGCAGAAGCAATCAGCCCCAGCATTTT.

The sample holds a few counts of this clone. J is TRBJ1-2 and V is TRBV7-8, with D possibly TRBD1 on 5 matching bases. V lost 2 bases and J 1 base, leaving 17 bases between the germline ends. The CDR3 consists of 17 residues. Germline values: CDR1 SGHVS, CDR2 FQNEAQ. DNA of the CDR3: TGTGCCAGCAGCTTAAGTTCAAGGCCCGACAGTAACTATGGCTACACCTTC. Its protein is CASSLSSRPDSNYGYTF.

The CDR3, as DNA: TGCGCCAGCAGCCGGGACAGCACATACTCTGGGGCCAACGTCCTGACTTTC. Encoded protein: CASSRDSTYSGANVLTF. This chain links TRBV5-1 with TRBJ2-6, with 7 bases identical to TRBD1. CDR1 and CDR2 (germline): SGHRS, YFSETQ. The CDR3 is 17 amino acids. The V gene end was trimmed by 4 bases and the J gene end by 0 bases; junction bases not matched to a gene: 7. Using reference TRBV5-1 and TRBJ2-6 for the parts outside the CDR3, the full variable domain is KAGVTQTPRYLIKTRGQQVTLSCSPISGHRSVSWYQQTPGQGLQFLFEYFSETQRNKGNFPGRFSGRQFSNSRSEMNVSTLELGDSALYLCASSRDSTYSGANVLTFGAGSRLTVL.

V and J are TRBV18 and TRBJ2-5, with a tentative D call TRBD2 (6 bases). Germline V lookup: CDR1 KGHSH, CDR2 LQKENI. Trimming cost V 3 bases and J 0 bases, with 8 bases left between them. The CDR3 runs 14 residues. The CDR3 coding sequence is TGTGCCAGCTCACCCGGGAGCTACCAAGAGACCCAGTACTTC. Translated: CASSPGSYQETQYF.

This chain uses TRBV5-6 with TRBJ1-1; D not resolved. Trimming took off 5 bases at V and 6 bases at J, with 23 bases between the two ends. This CDR3 is 16 amino acids long. Germline CDR1 SGHDT, CDR2 YYEEEE. The CDR3 protein is CASRRRLRQGRPEAFF. The CDR3 region has the DNA TGTGCCAGCAGGCGACGTCTGAGGCAAGGGAGACCTGAAGCTTTCTTT.

The V gene is TRBV15, the J gene TRBJ1-1, with a possible D match to TRBD1 (5 bases). V gave up 1 base and J gave up 1 base, with 10 bases separating them. Germline CDR1 is LNHNV and CDR2 is YYDKDF (reference sequence). The CDR3 has 15 residues. Written as DNA, the CDR3 is TGTGCCACCAGCAGAGGGGGCGTTGGGAACACTGAAGCTTTCTTT. Its protein is CATSRGGVGNTEAFF.

This chain joins TRBV7-9 and TRBJ2-7; D uncertain. V was shortened by 1 base and J by 0 bases, with 7 bases between the two germline ends. The CDR3 has 14 amino acids. Germline lookup yields CDR1 SEHNR and CDR2 FQNEAQ (reference sequence). The CDR3 loop reads CASSLDTSSYEQYF. Written as DNA, the CDR3 is TGTGCCAGCAGCTTAGATACCAGCTCCTACGAGCAGTACTTC.

This sequence joins TRBV5-4 and TRBJ2-5; TRBD1 agrees at 9 bases. Germline CDR1 SGHNT, CDR2 YYREEE (reference sequence). The CDR3 runs to 14 residues. V gave up 0 bases and J gave up 4 bases; unmatched junction bases: 1. CDR3 sequence reads: CASSLVDRGETQYF. In DNA, the CDR3 is TGTGCCAGCAGCTTGGTGGACAGGGGAGAGACCCAGTACTTC.

This rearrangement joins TRBV19 to TRBJ1-5, with 8 nucleotides matching TRBD1. CDR3 length equals 15 residues. Germline-derived CDR1 and CDR2 are LNHDA and SQIVND (reference sequence). The trim removed 5 bases at V and 4 bases at J, leaving 7 bases unmatched. CDR3 in amino acids: CASSSTGVANQPQHF. The CDR3 bases are TGTGCCAGTAGTTCGACAGGGGTGGCTAATCAGCCCCAGCATTTT.

This sequence joins TRBV5-1 and TRBJ1-6; possibly TRBD1 for D (5 bases). CDR1 and CDR2 from the germline V gene are SGHRS and YFSETQ. This CDR3 contains 13 residues. Between the trimmed V and J ends, which lost 0 bases and 8 bases, there was a span of 6 bases. CDR3 DNA: TGCGCCAGCAGCTTGGAAGGGGATTCACCCCTCCACTTT. Amino acid sequence: CASSLEGDSPLHF. The whole variable domain, remainder taken from reference TRBV5-1 and TRBJ1-6, is KAGVTQTPRYLIKTRGQQVTLSCSPISGHRSVSWYQQTPGQGLQFLFEYFSETQRNKGNFPGRFSGRQFSNSRSEMNVSTLELGDSALYLCASSLEGDSPLHFGNGTRLTVT.

V and J are TRBV5-1 and TRBJ2-7, with a possible D match to TRBD1 (6 bases). Trimming cost V 0 bases and J 5 bases, with 9 bases left between them. The CDR3 runs to 13 residues. Germline V lookup: CDR1 SGHRS, CDR2 YFSETQ. The CDR3 spells CASSLVRTDEQYF. The CDR3 nucleotides are TGCGCCAGCAGCTTGGTTCGGACAGACGAGCAGTACTTC.

The chain recombines TRBV2 with TRBJ1-2, with 7 bases lining up with TRBD1. This CDR3 has 14 amino acids. The germline V gene encodes CDR1 SNHLY and CDR2 FYNNEI. V shed 4 bases, J shed 7 bases, and the junction held 9 bases outside the gene matches. CDR3 coding DNA: TGTGCCAGCAGTGGTCGACAGGGAATTCTTGGCTACACCTTC. Its translation: CASSGRQGILGYTF.

The rearrangement uses TRBV7-8 and TRBJ2-1; 11 bases match TRBD2. The CDR3 length is 16 residues. V shed 4 bases and J 4 bases; nucleotides not matched to a gene: 6. Germline-derived CDR1 and CDR2 are SGHVS and FQNEAQ. CDR3 protein: CASSSTGTSGYNEQFF. For the CDR3, the DNA is TGTGCCAGCAGCTCCACCGGGACTAGCGGATACAATGAGCAGTTCTTC.

V gene TRBV2 combines with J gene TRBJ2-2, with D possibly TRBD1 on 6 matching bases. The CDR3 spans 14 residues. Germline V gene lookup returns CDR1 SNHLY and CDR2 FYNNEI. The germline V and J ends were trimmed by 5 bases and 3 bases, with 10 bases remaining between them. The CDR3 sequence: CASSWQGYTGELFF. The CDR3, as DNA: TGTGCCAGCAGTTGGCAGGGGTACACCGGGGAGCTGTTTTTT.

V is TRBV7-9 and J is TRBJ2-2; 12 nucleotides agree with TRBD1. The V gene end was trimmed by 5 bases and the J gene end by 4 bases; junction bases not matched to a gene: 8. This CDR3 has 17 residues. Germline CDR1 reads SEHNR; CDR2 reads FQNEAQ (reference sequence). The CDR3 loop reads CASSTDRDRGLTGELFF. CDR3 DNA sequence: TGTGCCAGCAGCACAGACCGGGACAGGGGGCTCACCGGGGAGCTGTTTTTT. Using reference TRBV7-9 and TRBJ2-2 for the parts outside the CDR3, the full variable domain is DTGVSQNPRHKITKRGQNVTFRCDPISEHNRLYWYRQTLGQGPEFLTYFQNEAQLEKSRLLSDRFSAERPKGSFSTLEIQRTEQGDSAMYLCASSTDRDRGLTGELFFGEGSRLTVL.

The chain uses TRBV2 and TRBJ2-5; possible D gene TRBD1, 5 bases. The V end lost 7 bases, the J end lost 4 bases, and 13 bases lay between the germline ends. CDR1 and CDR2 (germline): SNHLY, FYNNEI. The CDR3 has 13 amino acids. Here the CDR3 reads CASIAGLRETQYF. The DNA for the CDR3 is TGTGCCAGCATTGCAGGGTTAAGAGAGACCCAGTACTTC.

The J gene is TRBJ2-3, the V gene TRBV7-8; 8 positions match TRBD2. Trimming at V came to 5 bases and at J to 2 bases, leaving 6 bases not matched to a gene. The length of the CDR3 is 15 residues. Germline loops: CDR1 SGHVS, CDR2 FQNEAQ. CDR3 sequence reads: CASSRRGGSTDTQYF. The CDR3 nucleotides read TGTGCCAGCAGCCGGCGCGGGGGGTCCACAGATACGCAGTATTTT.

The chain combines TRBV29-1 with TRBJ2-5; 10 nucleotides agree with TRBD2. CDR1 and CDR2 from the germline V gene are SQVTM and ANQGSEA. Germline trimming cut 7 bases from V and 4 bases from J; bases unmatched to any gene: 6. This CDR3 is built from 13 residues. CDR3 amino acids: CSARASGGETQYF. The CDR3 DNA reads as TGCAGCGCCCGGGCTAGCGGGGGAGAGACCCAGTACTTC.